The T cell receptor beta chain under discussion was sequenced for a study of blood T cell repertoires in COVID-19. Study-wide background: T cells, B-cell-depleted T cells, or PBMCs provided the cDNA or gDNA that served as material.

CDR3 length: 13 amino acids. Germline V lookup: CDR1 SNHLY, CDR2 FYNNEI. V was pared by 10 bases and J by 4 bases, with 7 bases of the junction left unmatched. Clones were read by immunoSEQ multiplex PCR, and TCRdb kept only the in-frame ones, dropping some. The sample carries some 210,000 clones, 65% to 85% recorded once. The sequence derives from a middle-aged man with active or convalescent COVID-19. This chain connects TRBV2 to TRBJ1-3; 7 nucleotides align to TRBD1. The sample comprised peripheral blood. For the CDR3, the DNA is TGTGCCACACTGAGGGGGCTCGGAAACACCATATATTTT. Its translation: CATLRGLGNTIYF.